These 30 T cell receptor beta chains were all obtained from the same sample, sequenced in a study of blood T cells in healthy people across ages. PCR was performed a second time for about 6 to 12 cycles using a sample-barcoded 5' primer and a J-beta primer mix. A single record per CDR3 protein comes from TCRdb applying MiXCR to the 5' RACE reads. This sample carries about 1.8 million distinct CDR3 sequences, around 48% of them seen once, and the ten largest clones take less than 2.5%. Input material: blood. Receptors were obtained from a woman in her 40s in good health.

This clonotype was detected a few times. This sequence joins TRBV27 and TRBJ2-7; TRBD2 is a possible D gene (6 bases). The V end lost 7 bases, the J end lost 2 bases, and 15 bases lay between the germline ends. Germline CDR1 reads MNHEY; CDR2 reads SMNVEV (reference sequence). The CDR3 runs 14 residues. CDR3 nucleotide sequence: TGTGCCAGCACCGCGGCGGGACGAACCTACGAGCAGTACTTC. Encoded protein: CASTAAGRTYEQYF.

The chain combines TRBV7-3 with TRBJ2-3; no reliable D call. The CDR3 loop spans 17 amino acids. Trimming pared 2 bases from V and 0 bases from J, leaving 15 bases between. CDR1 is SGHTA and CDR2 is FQGTGA in the germline V gene. The CDR3 is CASSLVGRPRSTDTQYF. The CDR3 DNA sequence: TGTGCCAGCAGCTTAGTGGGCCGACCTCGCAGCACAGATACGCAGTATTTT.

This clonotype was seen a handful of times. The chain uses TRBV7-2 and TRBJ1-1, with D possibly TRBD1 on 5 matching bases. The CDR3 extends over 14 amino acids. The germline CDR1 and CDR2 sequences are SGHTA and FQGNSA. The V gene lost 1 base and the J gene lost 4 bases, with 10 bases spanning the gap. CDR3 residues: CASSLEAGSTEAFF. CDR3 DNA sequence: TGTGCCAGCAGCTTAGAGGCAGGGTCCACTGAAGCTTTCTTT. The full variable domain, its missing parts supplied by reference TRBV7-2 and TRBJ1-1, is GAGVSQSPSNKVTEKGKDVELRCDPISGHTALYWYRQSLGQGLEFLIYFQGNSAPDKSGLPSDRFSAERTGGSVSTLTIQRTQQEDSAVYLCASSLEAGSTEAFFGQGTRLTVV.

This clonotype was counted between two and nine times. This chain links TRBV12-3 or TRBV12-4 with TRBJ2-5; D is unclear. The end of the DNA aligns better with TRBJ2-7, so the J call may be wrong. The CDR3 spans 14 residues. Here the CDR3 reads CASRPINSGSEQYF. In DNA, the CDR3 is TGTGCCAGCAGACCCATTAACTCAGGTAGCGAGCAGTACTTC.

This clonotype was detected a few times. The rearrangement uses TRBV4-1 and TRBJ2-7, with D possibly being TRBD1 or TRBD2 (5 bases each). V lost 4 bases, J lost 1 base, and 17 bases lay in between. CDR1 is MGHRA and CDR2 is YSYEKL in the germline V gene. CDR3 size: 16 residues. CDR3 nucleotides: TGCGCCAGCAGCCCAAGCACCGGGACGCAGTCCTACGAGCAGTACTTC. Encoded protein: CASSPSTGTQSYEQYF.

The chain joins TRBV5-1 to TRBJ1-4, with 7 nucleotides matching TRBD1. The CDR3 totals 15 residues. CDR1 is SGHRS, CDR2 YFSETQ, per germline. Trimming at V came to 3 bases and at J to 3 bases, leaving 5 bases not matched to a gene. CDR3 sequence: CASSSGQASNEKLFF. The CDR3 DNA reads as TGCGCCAGCAGCTCTGGACAGGCGTCTAATGAAAAACTGTTTTTT.

The genes are TRBV20-1 and TRBJ1-1, with D perhaps TRBD1 (5 bases). Germline-derived CDR1 and CDR2 are DFQATT and SNEGSKA (reference sequence). Trimming removed 0 bases from V and 5 bases from J, with 10 bases in between. CDR3 length: 13 residues. DNA of the CDR3: TGCAGTGCTAGAGATCGGGGGATGACTGAAGCTTTCTTT. Amino acid sequence: CSARDRGMTEAFF.

The sample holds a few counts of this clonotype. The V and J genes are TRBV6-5 and TRBJ2-6; D remains ambiguous. V lost 4 bases to trimming and J lost 0 bases, with 7 bases between them. Germline CDR1 and CDR2: MNHEY and SVGAGI. The CDR3 runs to 15 residues. The CDR3, as DNA: TGTGCCAGCAGTTCCGGAAACTCTGGGGCCAACGTCCTGACTTTC. This sequence encodes CASSSGNSGANVLTF.

The V and J genes are TRBV6-5 and TRBJ2-3, with 9 bases lining up with TRBD1. Germline CDR1 MNHEY, CDR2 SVGAGI. This CDR3 region has 16 residues. V was pared by 6 bases and J by 1 base, with 8 bases of the junction left unmatched. The chain's CDR3 is CASRKRDRVGTDTQYF. The CDR3 region has the DNA TGTGCCAGCAGAAAAAGGGACAGGGTAGGCACAGATACGCAGTATTTT.

This clonotype was seen a handful of times. J is TRBJ2-7 and V is TRBV11-2, with 10 bases identical to TRBD2. The junction had 9 bases not matched to a gene; V was cut back by 6 bases and J by 4 bases. The CDR3 consists of 15 residues. CDR1 is SGHAT and CDR2 is FQNNGV in the germline V gene. The CDR3 coding sequence is TGTGCCAGCAGAAAAAACAGCGGGGGGGCTTACGAGCAGTACTTC. Protein product: CASRKNSGGAYEQYF.

The chain recombines TRBV7-2 with TRBJ1-2, with a possible D match to TRBD1 (5 bases). The CDR3 has 15 amino acids. CDR1 SGHTA and CDR2 FQGNSA come from the germline V gene. Between the trimmed V and J ends, which lost 1 base and 4 bases, there was a span of 13 bases. The CDR3 protein is CASSLELLGVYGYTF. CDR3 nucleotides: TGTGCCAGCAGCTTAGAGTTATTAGGGGTCTATGGCTACACCTTC. Variable domain in full (rest from reference TRBV7-2 and TRBJ1-2): GAGVSQSPSNKVTEKGKDVELRCDPISGHTALYWYRQSLGQGLEFLIYFQGNSAPDKSGLPSDRFSAERTGGSVSTLTIQRTQQEDSAVYLCASSLELLGVYGYTFGSGTRLTVV.

This clonotype has just a few counts. This chain connects TRBV5-1 to TRBJ2-7, with a tentative D call TRBD1 (5 bases). The ends were cut back, 0 bases at V and 6 bases at J, with 16 bases in the middle. The CDR3 runs to 15 residues. Germline assignment: CDR1 SGHRS and CDR2 YFSETQ. The CDR3 region has the DNA TGCGCCAGCAGCTTGGCCCCAGGGATATCAGGCGAGCAGTACTTC. It translates to CASSLAPGISGEQYF.

Turning to this clonotype: The junction does not match germline at one end; this may be a read error. The gene calls are TRBV28 and TRBJ1-5, with D hard to call. The CDR3 length is 14 residues. The germline gives CDR1 MDHEN, CDR2 SYDVKM. CDR3 bases: TGTGCCAGCAGTTTAGCACAGAGAGGCCAGCCCCAACATTTT. It is translated as CASSLAQRGQPQHF.

This clonotype was counted many times. CDR3 residues: CASSWGTPKAETQYF. The DNA for the CDR3 is TGCGCCAGCAGCTGGGGGACACCCAAAGCGGAGACCCAGTACTTC. The chain combines TRBV5-1 with TRBJ2-5, with a weak D call TRBD1 (6 bases). V lost 3 bases to trimming and J lost 5 bases, with 17 bases between them. This CDR3 has 15 residues. The germline V gene has CDR1 SGHRS and CDR2 YFSETQ.

This clonotype came up a few times. The V gene is TRBV18, the J gene TRBJ1-2; TRBD1 might be the D (6 bases). V lost 8 bases, J lost 2 bases, and 15 bases lay in between. There are 14 residues in the CDR3. The germline gives CDR1 KGHSH, CDR2 LQKENI. The CDR3 nucleotides are TGTGCCAGCAGCCCACAGGGTGAGAACTATGGCTACACCTTC. This sequence encodes CASSPQGENYGYTF.

The rearrangement uses TRBV12-3 or TRBV12-4 and TRBJ1-2; D gene uncertain. V lost 6 bases and J 4 bases, leaving 18 bases between the germline ends. The CDR3 consists of 15 residues. The CDR3 coding sequence is TGTGCCAGCAGCCCAAAAGACCCCATGTCCTATGGCTACACCTTC. This translates into CASSPKDPMSYGYTF.

The genes are TRBV2 and TRBJ2-1; a weak D match, TRBD1 (5 bases). Trimming pared 4 bases from V and 10 bases from J, leaving 11 bases between. The CDR3 consists of 12 residues. Looked up from germline, CDR1 is SNHLY and CDR2 is FYNNEI. The DNA of the CDR3 is TGTGCCAGCAGTGGGATAAGGGGAGAGCAGTTCTTC. This encodes CASSGIRGEQFF.

This clonotype was observed once. The rearrangement uses TRBV7-9 and TRBJ1-1; 8 bases map to TRBD1. This CDR3 region has 13 residues. The germline gives CDR1 SEHNR, CDR2 FQNEAQ (reference sequence). V trimming: 8 bases; J trimming: 6 bases; junction bases outside the gene matches: 8. CDR3 protein: CASLLSGGSEAFF. The CDR3 coding sequence is TGTGCCAGCCTTCTGTCAGGGGGCTCTGAAGCTTTCTTT.

V is TRBV5-1 and J is TRBJ2-5, with D possibly matching TRBD1 (5 bases). The length of the CDR3 is 15 residues. Trimming cost V 5 bases and J 4 bases, with 18 bases left between them. Germline V gene data show CDR1 as SGHRS and CDR2 as YFSETQ. The CDR3 DNA reads as TGCGCCAGCAGGACAGAAATCACAATACTAGAGACCCAGTACTTC. Residues: CASRTEITILETQYF.

The chain uses TRBV11-2 and TRBJ1-2, with a tentative D call TRBD1 (5 bases). The CDR3 sequence is 17 residues long. V was cut by 7 bases and J by 8 bases, with 29 bases left in between. Germline CDR1 and CDR2: SGHAT and FQNNGV. The CDR3, as DNA: TGTGCCAGCACGCTTTGGGGTCCTCAGGGATTTGAACGCGGCTACACCTTC. Translated: CASTLWGPQGFERGYTF.

Many counts were recorded for this clonotype. Just one base apart from a much larger clone, this may be a read error. The V gene is TRBV11-2, the J gene TRBJ2-1; D not resolved. The DNA end lines up better with TRBJ2-7; the J call may be wrong. This CDR3 is built from 12 residues. The germline gives CDR1 SGHAT, CDR2 FQNNGV. CDR3 loop: CASSTNYNEQYF. CDR3 DNA sequence: TGTGCCAGCAGTACTAATTACAATGAGCAGTACTTC.

The gene calls are TRBV12-3 or TRBV12-4 and TRBJ2-2, with D unresolved. This CDR3 region has 15 residues. Trimming took 2 bases from V and 0 from J, leaving 7 bases between them. For the CDR3, the DNA is TGTGCCAGCAGTTTACTGGGCTCGAACACCGGGGAGCTGTTTTTT. Encoded protein: CASSLLGSNTGELFF.

This rearrangement joins TRBV18 to TRBJ2-5; a possible D gene is TRBD2 (6 bases). Germline V gives CDR1 KGHSH, CDR2 LQKENI. The CDR3 is 16 amino acids. Deletions cut 3 bases from V and 2 bases from J, with 16 bases between. The CDR3 spells CASSPSTGTSQETQYF. The CDR3 DNA reads TGTGCCAGCTCACCGTCAACCGGGACTTCACAAGAGACCCAGTACTTC.

This clonotype appeared a few times. The V gene is TRBV7-2, the J gene TRBJ2-7; no clear D. Trimming shortened V by 5 bases and J by 6 bases, and 8 bases separated the two germline ends. This CDR3 comprises 11 residues. CDR1 is SGHTA and CDR2 is FQGNSA in the germline V gene. Here the CDR3 reads CASSPSTEQYF. The DNA of the CDR3 is TGTGCCAGCAGCCCCTCGACCGAGCAGTACTTC.

The chain couples TRBV6-6 to TRBJ1-5, with 7 bases matching TRBD1. Germline V gene data show CDR1 as MNHNY and CDR2 as SVGAGI (reference sequence). Trimming removed 2 bases from V and 5 bases from J; junction bases left unmatched: 3. The CDR3 has 14 residues. This CDR3 is CASSYRDSHQPQHF. The CDR3 DNA follows: TGTGCCAGCAGTTACCGGGACAGCCATCAGCCCCAGCATTTT.

The V call is TRBV4-3, the J call TRBJ2-1; TRBD1 agrees at 11 bases. Germline V lookup: CDR1 LGHNA, CDR2 YSLEER. Trimming cost V 5 bases and J 8 bases; bases outside gene matches: 5. This CDR3 is built from 14 residues. The CDR3 loop reads CASSIRTGGDEQFF. In nucleotides, the CDR3 is TGCGCCAGCAGCATCCGGACAGGGGGCGATGAGCAGTTCTTC.

This clonotype was observed many times. The rearrangement links TRBV19 to TRBJ1-5, with TRBD1 matching 9 bases. From germline, CDR1 is LNHDA and CDR2 SQIVND (reference sequence). The ends lost 6 bases at V and 7 bases at J; junction bases unmatched: 4. The CDR3 length is 13 residues. The CDR3: CASSPTGGQPQHF. CDR3 DNA: TGTGCCAGTAGCCCGACAGGGGGGCAGCCCCAGCATTTT.

The chain employs TRBV11-2 and TRBJ2-7, with D tentatively TRBD1 or TRBD2 (5 bases each). TRBJ2-5 matches the DNA end more closely, so the J call is doubtful. Germline lookup yields CDR1 SGHAT and CDR2 FQNNGV. The CDR3 has 14 amino acids. CDR3 residues: CASSVGPGPETQYF. For the CDR3, the DNA is TGTGCCAGCAGCGTAGGCCCGGGACCTGAGACCCAGTACTTC.

The chain has TRBV7-2 and TRBJ2-3, with 10 bases lining up with TRBD1. V dropped 4 bases and J dropped 0; count of bases not matched to a gene: 7. Per the germline V gene, CDR1 is SGHTA and CDR2 is FQGNSA. CDR3 size: 17 residues. CDR3 coding DNA: TGTGCCAGCAGCTACCGGACAGGGGGGATCAGCACAGATACGCAGTATTTT. Amino acid sequence: CASSYRTGGISTDTQYF.

This clonotype appeared a few times. The chain carries TRBV3-1 and TRBJ1-1; D not resolved. CDR1 is LGHDT and CDR2 is YNNKEL in the germline V gene (reference sequence). The CDR3 is 13 amino acids. V lost 3 bases and J lost 1, with 6 bases in between. The CDR3 DNA follows: TGTGCCAGCAGCCAGTTGAGGAACACTGAAGCTTTCTTT. Its protein is CASSQLRNTEAFF.